Below are 18 T cell receptor beta chains sequenced from a single sample in a study of T cell responses to AZD1222 COVID-19 vaccine. The protocol was immunoSEQ multiplex PCR, while the TCRdb copy is restricted to in-frame clones and leaves out a portion. This sample carries 100,000 to 150,000 clones, 90% of them seen once, and the ten largest clones take less than 4.5%. Here the sequenced sample was peripheral blood, taken on day 0 of MenACWY control vaccination. These receptor sequences come from an adult in good health.

The chain has TRBV5-1 and TRBJ2-5, with 11 bases that match TRBD2. The CDR3 spans 16 residues. Germline-derived CDR1 and CDR2 are SGHRS and YFSETQ. Trimming at V came to 3 bases and at J to 1 base, leaving 5 bases not matched to a gene. CDR3 sequence reads: CASSSGLAVFQETQYF. The CDR3 nucleotides read TGCGCCAGCAGCTCGGGACTAGCGGTTTTCCAAGAGACCCAGTACTTC.

This chain connects TRBV2 to TRBJ2-5; TRBD1 is a possible D gene (6 bases). From germline, CDR1 is SNHLY and CDR2 FYNNEI. The CDR3 runs 15 residues. V lost 6 bases to trimming and J lost 4 bases, with 18 bases between them. The CDR3 DNA sequence: TGTGCCAGCAGCGACACAGGGTTCTTTCGAGAGACCCAGTACTTC. It yields the protein CASSDTGFFRETQYF.

This chain joins TRBV5-5 and TRBJ2-3; 9 bases line up with TRBD2. V shed 1 base and J 4 bases; nucleotides not matched to a gene: 7. This CDR3 region has 16 residues. In germline, CDR1 is SGHKS, CDR2 YYEKEE (reference sequence). The CDR3 region is CASSLTAGGPPDTQYF. The CDR3 DNA is TGTGCCAGCAGCTTGACGGCGGGAGGGCCGCCAGATACGCAGTATTTT. The whole variable domain, remainder taken from reference TRBV5-5 and TRBJ2-3, is DAGVTQSPTHLIKTRGQQVTLRCSPISGHKSVSWYQQVLGQGPQFIFQYYEKEERGRGNFPDRFSARQFPNYSSELNVNALLLGDSALYLCASSLTAGGPPDTQYFGPGTRLTVL.

This clone appeared a single time. The chain links TRBV28 to TRBJ1-3; tentatively, D is TRBD1 (6 bases). V was clipped by 6 bases and J by 2 bases, with 11 bases between them. The germline V gene has CDR1 MDHEN and CDR2 SYDVKM. The CDR3 is made up of 14 amino acids. CDR3 sequence: CASRYRVAGNTIYF. CDR3 coding DNA: TGTGCCAGCAGGTACAGGGTAGCTGGAAACACCATATATTTT.

The chain couples TRBV2 to TRBJ1-5, with D tentatively TRBD1 (5 bases). Germline CDR1 is SNHLY and CDR2 is FYNNEI. The CDR3 runs 15 residues. Trimming shortened V by 6 bases and J by 1 base, and 13 bases separated the two germline ends. The CDR3 is CASRLREFSNQPQHF. CDR3 DNA: TGTGCCAGCAGGCTCAGGGAGTTCAGCAATCAGCCCCAGCATTTT.

This clone was counted a few times. The V and J genes are TRBV28 and TRBJ2-1; 8 bases map to TRBD2. V shed 8 bases, J shed 6 bases, and the junction held 9 bases outside the gene matches. This CDR3 contains 14 residues. Looked up from germline, CDR1 is MDHEN and CDR2 is SYDVKM. The CDR3 bases are TGTGCCAGCGGACGAGCGGGAGTTCGCAATGAGCAGTTCTTC. Translation: CASGRAGVRNEQFF. The full variable domain, completed using reference TRBV28 and TRBJ2-1, is DVKVTQSSRYLVKRTGEKVFLECVQDMDHENMFWYRQDPGLGLRLIYFSYDVKMKEKGDIPEGYSVSREKKERFSLILESASTNQTSMYLCASGRAGVRNEQFFGPGTRLTVL.

The rearrangement uses TRBV4-3 and TRBJ1-4; tentatively, D is TRBD1 (6 bases). This CDR3 region has 17 residues. Germline V CDR1 and CDR2: LGHNA, YSLEER. The V end lost 0 bases, the J end lost 8 bases, and 19 bases lay between the germline ends. The CDR3 here is CASSQDRSGGIGEKLFF. The CDR3, as DNA: TGCGCCAGCAGCCAAGATAGGTCGGGGGGCATTGGAGAAAAACTGTTTTTT.

The chain combines TRBV19 with TRBJ1-5; the D gene is possibly TRBD1 (5 bases). Germline V lookup: CDR1 LNHDA, CDR2 SQIVND (reference sequence). V gave up 6 bases and J gave up 6 bases, with 15 bases separating them. The CDR3 is 14 residues long. Here the CDR3 DNA reads TGTGCCAGTAGGGCGGGGGGGTTCAGTCAGCCCCAGCATTTT. It is translated as CASRAGGFSQPQHF.

This chain joins TRBV6-2 or TRBV6-3 and TRBJ1-4, with TRBD1 matching over 7 bases. Germline-derived CDR1 and CDR2 are MNHEY and SVGEGT. The V and J ends lost 5 bases and 4 bases, in that order; junction bases with no gene match: 7. This CDR3 has 15 residues. The CDR3 is CASSPGQAYNEKLFF. In DNA form, the CDR3 reads TGTGCCAGCAGTCCAGGACAGGCCTATAATGAAAAACTGTTTTTT.

This sequence joins TRBV7-9 and TRBJ1-2; 10 nucleotides agree with TRBD1. Germline V gene sequence: CDR1 SEHNR, CDR2 FQNEAQ (reference sequence). The CDR3 contains 16 residues. V shed 1 base and J 8 bases; nucleotides not matched to a gene: 10. CDR3 coding DNA: TGTGCCAGCAGCTTAGAAATTGTTGGGACAGGGGTCGGCTACACCTTC. Encoded protein: CASSLEIVGTGVGYTF.

The V gene is TRBV7-2, the J gene TRBJ2-5, with 8 bases that match TRBD1. V lost 3 bases and J lost 1; bases outside the gene matches: 4. CDR1 and CDR2 from the germline V gene are SGHTA and FQGNSA. The CDR3 runs to 15 residues. Written as DNA, the CDR3 is TGTGCCAGCAGCTTGGGACAGGCTGTCCAAGAGACCCAGTACTTC. It is translated as CASSLGQAVQETQYF.

The V and J genes are TRBV7-2 and TRBJ2-7; 7 positions agree with TRBD2. The V segment lost 5 bases and the J segment 2 bases; nucleotides outside the gene matches: 3. This CDR3 region has 13 residues. Germline lookup yields CDR1 SGHTA and CDR2 FQGNSA. Written as DNA, the CDR3 is TGTGCCAGCAGCAAGCGGGACCCCTACGAGCAGTACTTC. This encodes CASSKRDPYEQYF.

The gene calls are TRBV11-3 and TRBJ1-4; D is perhaps TRBD1 (6 bases). Trimming cost V 4 bases and J 10 bases, with 22 bases left between them. The CDR3 spans 16 residues. CDR1 and CDR2 (germline): SGHNT, YENEEA. CDR3 residues: CASSYPRDTDMRKLFF. The CDR3 bases are TGTGCCAGCAGCTACCCCCGGGACACCGATATGAGAAAACTGTTTTTT.

This clone came up once. The CDR3 is CASSQDGFGGPENIQYF. The CDR3 bases are TGTGCCAGCAGCCAAGATGGGTTTGGGGGCCCAGAAAACATTCAGTACTTC. This chain connects TRBV14 to TRBJ2-4, with D perhaps TRBD1 (6 bases). Germline V gene sequence: CDR1 SGHDN, CDR2 FVKESK. Trimming took 0 bases from V and 5 from J, leaving 17 bases between them. CDR3 size: 17 residues.

The rearrangement links TRBV15 to TRBJ2-2; TRBD2 matches at 7 bases. J gave up 0 bases and V 9 bases, and 4 bases lay outside the gene matches. This CDR3 region has 14 residues. The germline V gene encodes CDR1 LNHNV and CDR2 YYDKDF (reference sequence). CDR3 sequence: CATSRGANTGELFF. CDR3 DNA: TGTGCCACGTCTCGGGGGGCGAACACCGGGGAGCTGTTTTTT.

The rearrangement uses TRBV6-2 or TRBV6-3 and TRBJ1-5; 7 bases fit TRBD1. The CDR3 consists of 14 residues. Per germline, CDR1 MNHEY and CDR2 SVGEGT. V shed 0 bases and J 6 bases; nucleotides not matched to a gene: 2. The CDR3, as DNA: TGTGCCAGCAGTTACTCAGGGGGCGTTCAGCCCCAGCATTTT. Translated: CASSYSGGVQPQHF.

This CDR3 is CASSDSRCGHDNQPQHF. The CDR3 DNA sequence: TGTGCCAGCAGTGACTCGAGGTGTGGGCACGACAATCAGCCCCAGCATTTT. The V call is TRBV6-4, the J call TRBJ1-5; D unclear. This CDR3 region has 17 residues. Germline V gene lookup returns CDR1 MRHNA and CDR2 SNTAGT. V was trimmed by 0 bases and J by 3 bases, leaving 15 bases between them.

The CDR3 region has the DNA TGTGCCAGCAGTTTAGACTCGAGCTCCTACAATGAGCAGTTCTTC. This encodes CASSLDSSSYNEQFF. V gene TRBV28 combines with J gene TRBJ2-1, with D hard to call. The CDR3 covers 15 residues. V was trimmed by 2 bases and J by 0 bases, leaving 8 bases between them. The germline gives CDR1 MDHEN, CDR2 SYDVKM. The full variable domain, completed using reference TRBV28 and TRBJ2-1, is DVKVTQSSRYLVKRTGEKVFLECVQDMDHENMFWYRQDPGLGLRLIYFSYDVKMKEKGDIPEGYSVSREKKERFSLILESASTNQTSMYLCASSLDSSSYNEQFFGPGTRLTVL.